Below, one T cell receptor beta chain is given with its context. The antigen it binds to is not known. Base qualities are not provided; no much larger clone lies one nucleotide away. The collaborating institutions used their own protocols to collect whole blood in K2EDTA tubes. For TCRbeta analysis, collaborators shipped samples in one of three forms: frozen whole blood, isolated PBMCs, or DNA extracted from either of those sample types. This record comes from a study of blood T cell repertoires in COVID-19 (dated by TCRdb to the early 2020s). Broadly, across the study: Samples covering the acute and convalescent phases of COVID-19 were provided by collaborators in the United States, Italy and Spain. Subjects who had been exposed to COVID-19, were actively infected with it, or had recovered from it provided the deeply sampled blood TCRbeta repertoires that made up the dataset. The samples were drawn from the first 160 participants of the ongoing ImmuneRACE study and from roughly 1,300 subjects provided by 6 global collaborators. The prospective study material was composed of cDNA or gDNA derived from T cells, B-cell-depleted T cells, or PBMCs. Where available, HLA class I and class II types were taken from metadata supplied by the sample provider and were not determined by assay-based typing. The repertoires were released in a freely available public database meant as a resource for research on the immune response to SARS-CoV-2. The sample metadata nearly always contained a de-identified subject ID, COVID-19 status, age in years and sex. Here is what the overall study found, with its caveats: The quantity of clinical and demographic metadata differed by source and by participant and was supplied without curation.

V sheds 5 bases and J sheds 1 base, leaving 9 bases between their ends. From the germline V gene, CDR1 is SGHTA and CDR2 is FQGNSA. CDR3 length: 13 amino acids, cysteine to phenylalanine. The CDR3 DNA has 39 bases and is translated from base 1. TCRbeta CDR3 regions were amplified from genomic DNA by means of the immunoSEQ Assay, a bias-controlled multiplex PCR. The authors' pipeline ran thus. The number of nucleated cells in each sample was estimated from the amplification of reference gene primers within the assay. To quantify the absolute abundance of each unique TCRbeta CDR3 rearrangement, sequence reads were collapsed and filtered. For each sample, productive Simpson clonality was calculated as the square root of Simpson's diversity index across productive rearrangements. The immuneACCESS repertoire file appears here via TCRdb, limited to in-frame rearrangements. These files lack a portion of the clones; in checked studies, under half of the deficit traces to unresolved V genes, and the cause of the others is not known. Clonal size and the V and J genes are those of that table, whereas D and trimming came from the DNA. The sample table contains about 120,000 clones; only one count was recorded for roughly 79% of them. The ten largest make up about 10% of the sample.

The source of this sequence is a human donor in a cohort sampled during active COVID-19. In this chain, TRBV7-2 is recombined with TRBJ2-7; no D segment can be confidently identified. Sequencing was carried out using peripheral blood. The CDR3: CASSAPSSYEQYF. The DNA sequence follows: TGTGCCAGCAGCGCCCCTAGTTCCTACGAGCAGTACTTC.